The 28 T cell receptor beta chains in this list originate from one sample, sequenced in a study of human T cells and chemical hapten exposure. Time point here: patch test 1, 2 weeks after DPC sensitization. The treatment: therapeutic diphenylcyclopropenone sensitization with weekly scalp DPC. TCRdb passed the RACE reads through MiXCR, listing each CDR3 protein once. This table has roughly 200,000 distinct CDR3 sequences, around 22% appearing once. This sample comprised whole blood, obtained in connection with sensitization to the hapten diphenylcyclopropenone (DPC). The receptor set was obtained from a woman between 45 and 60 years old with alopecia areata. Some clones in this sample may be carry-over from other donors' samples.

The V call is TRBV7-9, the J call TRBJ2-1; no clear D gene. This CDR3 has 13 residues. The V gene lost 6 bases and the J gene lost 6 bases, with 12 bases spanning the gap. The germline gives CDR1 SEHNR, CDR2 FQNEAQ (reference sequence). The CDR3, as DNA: TGTGCCAGCAGTCGAACCTCTCCCAATGAGCAGTTCTTC. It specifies CASSRTSPNEQFF.

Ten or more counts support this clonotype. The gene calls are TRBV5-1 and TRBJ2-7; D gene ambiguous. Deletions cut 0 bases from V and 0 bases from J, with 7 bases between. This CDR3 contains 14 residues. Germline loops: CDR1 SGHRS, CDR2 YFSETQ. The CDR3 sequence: CASSLEQYSYEQYF. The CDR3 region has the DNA TGCGCCAGCAGCTTGGAACAGTACTCCTACGAGCAGTACTTC.

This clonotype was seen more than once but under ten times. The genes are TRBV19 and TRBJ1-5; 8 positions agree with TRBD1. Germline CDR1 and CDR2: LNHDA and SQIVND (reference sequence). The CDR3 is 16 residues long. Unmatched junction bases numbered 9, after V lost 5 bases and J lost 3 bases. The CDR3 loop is CASSASQGANNQPQHF. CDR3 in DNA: TGTGCCAGTAGTGCGTCTCAGGGGGCCAACAATCAGCCCCAGCATTTT.

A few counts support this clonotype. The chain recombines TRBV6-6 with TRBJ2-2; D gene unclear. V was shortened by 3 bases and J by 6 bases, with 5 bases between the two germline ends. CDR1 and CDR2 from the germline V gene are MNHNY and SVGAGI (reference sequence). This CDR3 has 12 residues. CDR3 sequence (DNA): TGTGCCAGCAGTTATAAAGCCGGGGAGCTGTTTTTT. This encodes CASSYKAGELFF.

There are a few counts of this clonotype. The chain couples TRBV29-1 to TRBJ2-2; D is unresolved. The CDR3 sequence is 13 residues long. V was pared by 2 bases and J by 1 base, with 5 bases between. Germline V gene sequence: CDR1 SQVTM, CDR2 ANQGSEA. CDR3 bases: TGCAGCGTTGAATGGCAGAACACCGGGGAGCTGTTTTTT. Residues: CSVEWQNTGELFF.

CDR3 protein: CSVRVGGGRRETQYF. The DNA for the CDR3 is TGCAGCGTTCGAGTTGGAGGAGGGCGGCGGGAGACCCAGTACTTC. The chain uses TRBV29-1 and TRBJ2-5, with D tentatively TRBD2 (6 bases). The CDR3 loop spans 15 amino acids. With 5 bases removed from V and 5 bases from J, the gap between germline ends came to 21 bases. The V gene's germline CDR1 is SQVTM and CDR2 ANQGSEA.

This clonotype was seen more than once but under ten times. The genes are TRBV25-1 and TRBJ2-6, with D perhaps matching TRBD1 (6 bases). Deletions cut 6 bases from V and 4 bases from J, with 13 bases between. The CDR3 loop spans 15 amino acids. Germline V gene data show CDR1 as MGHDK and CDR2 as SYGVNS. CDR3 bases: TGTGCCAGCAGGGCCCCAGGGGACGGGGCCAACGTCCTGACTTTC. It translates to CASRAPGDGANVLTF.

CDR3 DNA sequence: TGTGCCATCAGCCCGGGACAGGGGAGGACTGAAGCTTTCTTT. Translation gives CAISPGQGRTEAFF. The chain has TRBV10-3 and TRBJ1-1; 10 bases match TRBD1. V trimming: 6 bases; J trimming: 5 bases; junction bases outside the gene matches: 6. The germline V gene has CDR1 ENHRY and CDR2 SYGVKD. This CDR3 spans 14 amino acids.

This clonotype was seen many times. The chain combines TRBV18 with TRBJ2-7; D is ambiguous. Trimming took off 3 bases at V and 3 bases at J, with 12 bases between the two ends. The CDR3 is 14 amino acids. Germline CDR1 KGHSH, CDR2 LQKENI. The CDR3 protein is CASSPEDQYYEQYF. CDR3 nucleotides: TGTGCCAGCTCACCCGAGGACCAGTACTACGAGCAGTACTTC.

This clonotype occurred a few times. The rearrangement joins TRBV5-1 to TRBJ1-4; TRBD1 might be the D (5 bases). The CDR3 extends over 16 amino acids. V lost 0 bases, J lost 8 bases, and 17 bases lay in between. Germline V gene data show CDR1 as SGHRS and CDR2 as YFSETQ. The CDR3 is CASSLAGWGPREKLFF. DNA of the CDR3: TGCGCCAGCAGCTTGGCCGGTTGGGGACCCCGGGAAAAACTGTTTTTT. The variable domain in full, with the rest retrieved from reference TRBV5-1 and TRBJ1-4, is KAGVTQTPRYLIKTRGQQVTLSCSPISGHRSVSWYQQTPGQGLQFLFEYFSETQRNKGNFPGRFSGRQFSNSRSEMNVSTLELGDSALYLCASSLAGWGPREKLFFGSGTQLSVL.

The CDR3 loop is CASSLAGAVNEQFF. Written as DNA, the CDR3 is TGTGCCAGCAGCTTAGCGGGAGCGGTCAATGAGCAGTTCTTC. This chain connects TRBV7-9 to TRBJ2-1; a weak D match, TRBD2 (5 bases). The CDR3 extends over 14 amino acids. Trimming pared 0 bases from V and 6 bases from J, leaving 9 bases between. In germline, CDR1 is SEHNR, CDR2 FQNEAQ (reference sequence). The full variable domain, rest sourced from reference TRBV7-9 and TRBJ2-1, is DTGVSQNPRHKITKRGQNVTFRCDPISEHNRLYWYRQTLGQGPEFLTYFQNEAQLEKSRLLSDRFSAERPKGSFSTLEIQRTEQGDSAMYLCASSLAGAVNEQFFGPGTRLTVL.

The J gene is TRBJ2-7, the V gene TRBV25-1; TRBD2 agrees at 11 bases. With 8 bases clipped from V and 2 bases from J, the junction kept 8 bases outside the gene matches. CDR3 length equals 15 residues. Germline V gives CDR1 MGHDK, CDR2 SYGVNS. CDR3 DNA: TGTGCCAGCCGAGGGGTAGCGGGAGGGCCCTACGAGCAGTACTTC. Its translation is CASRGVAGGPYEQYF.

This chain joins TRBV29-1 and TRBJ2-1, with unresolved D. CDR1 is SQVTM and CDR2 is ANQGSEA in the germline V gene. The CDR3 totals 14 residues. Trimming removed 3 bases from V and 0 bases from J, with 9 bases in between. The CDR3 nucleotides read TGCAGCGTTGATGAACCGAGCTCCTACAATGAGCAGTTCTTC. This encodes CSVDEPSSYNEQFF.

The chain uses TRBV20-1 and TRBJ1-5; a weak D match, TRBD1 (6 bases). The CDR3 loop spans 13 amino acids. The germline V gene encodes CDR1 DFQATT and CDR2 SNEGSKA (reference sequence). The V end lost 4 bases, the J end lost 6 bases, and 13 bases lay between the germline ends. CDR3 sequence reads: CSAITRGGQPQHF. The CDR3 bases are TGCAGTGCTATAACCAGGGGTGGTCAGCCCCAGCATTTT.

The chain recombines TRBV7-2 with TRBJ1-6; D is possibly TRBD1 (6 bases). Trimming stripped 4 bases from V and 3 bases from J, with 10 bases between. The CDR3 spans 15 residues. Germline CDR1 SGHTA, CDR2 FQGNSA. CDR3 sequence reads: CASSWTENYNSPLHF. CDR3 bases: TGTGCCAGCAGCTGGACAGAAAACTATAATTCACCCCTCCACTTT.

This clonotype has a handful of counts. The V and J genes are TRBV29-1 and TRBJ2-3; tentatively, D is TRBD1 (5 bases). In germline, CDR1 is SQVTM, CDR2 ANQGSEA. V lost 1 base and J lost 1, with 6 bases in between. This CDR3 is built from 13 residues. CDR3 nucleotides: TGCAGCGTTGAAGTGACAGGCACAGATACGCAGTATTTT. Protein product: CSVEVTGTDTQYF.

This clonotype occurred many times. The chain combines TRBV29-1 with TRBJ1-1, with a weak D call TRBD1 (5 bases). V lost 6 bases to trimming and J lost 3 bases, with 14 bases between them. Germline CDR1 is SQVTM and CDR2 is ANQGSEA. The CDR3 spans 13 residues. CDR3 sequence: CSVGETADTEAFF. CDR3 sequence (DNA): TGCAGCGTAGGGGAGACAGCTGACACTGAAGCTTTCTTT. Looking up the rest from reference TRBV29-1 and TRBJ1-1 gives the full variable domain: SAVISQKPSRDICQRGTSLTIQCQVDSQVTMMFWYRQQPGQSLTLIATANQGSEATYESGFVIDKFPISRPNLTFSTLTVSNMSPEDSSIYLCSVGETADTEAFFGQGTRLTVV.

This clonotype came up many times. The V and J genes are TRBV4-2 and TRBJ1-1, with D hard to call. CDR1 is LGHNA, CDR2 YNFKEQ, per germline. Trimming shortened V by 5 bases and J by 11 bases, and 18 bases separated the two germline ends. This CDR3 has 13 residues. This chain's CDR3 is CASSSTSTREAFF. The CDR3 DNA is TGTGCCAGCAGCTCCACATCTACCCGCGAGGCTTTCTTT.

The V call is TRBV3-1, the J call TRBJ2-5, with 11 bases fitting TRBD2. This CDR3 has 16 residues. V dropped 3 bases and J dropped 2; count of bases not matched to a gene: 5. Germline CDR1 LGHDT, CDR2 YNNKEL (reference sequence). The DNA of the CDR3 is TGTGCCAGCAGCCACCGGCTAGCGGGGGGACAAGAGACCCAGTACTTC. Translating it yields CASSHRLAGGQETQYF.

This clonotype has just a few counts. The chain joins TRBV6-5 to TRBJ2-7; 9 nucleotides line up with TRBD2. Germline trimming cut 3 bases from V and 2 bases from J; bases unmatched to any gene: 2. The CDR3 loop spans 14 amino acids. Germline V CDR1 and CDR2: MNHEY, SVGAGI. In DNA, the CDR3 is TGTGCCAGCAGTTATAGCGGGAGTACCTACGAGCAGTACTTC. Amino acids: CASSYSGSTYEQYF.

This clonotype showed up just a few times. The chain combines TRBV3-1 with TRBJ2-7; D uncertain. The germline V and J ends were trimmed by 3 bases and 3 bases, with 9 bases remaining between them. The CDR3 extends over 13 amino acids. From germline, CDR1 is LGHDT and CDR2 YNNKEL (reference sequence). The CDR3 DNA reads TGTGCCAGCAGCCAGAACAGTTTCTACGAGCAGTACTTC. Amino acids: CASSQNSFYEQYF.

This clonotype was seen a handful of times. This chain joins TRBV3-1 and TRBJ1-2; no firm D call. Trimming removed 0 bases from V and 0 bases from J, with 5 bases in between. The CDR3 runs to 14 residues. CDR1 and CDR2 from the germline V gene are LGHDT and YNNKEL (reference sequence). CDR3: CASSQEPSNYGYTF. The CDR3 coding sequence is TGTGCCAGCAGCCAAGAGCCCTCTAACTATGGCTACACCTTC. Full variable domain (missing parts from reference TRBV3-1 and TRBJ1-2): DTAVSQTPKYLVTQMGNDKSIKCEQNLGHDTMYWYKQDSKKFLKIMFSYNNKELIINETVPNRFSPKSPDKAHLNLHINSLELGDSAVYFCASSQEPSNYGYTFGSGTRLTVV.

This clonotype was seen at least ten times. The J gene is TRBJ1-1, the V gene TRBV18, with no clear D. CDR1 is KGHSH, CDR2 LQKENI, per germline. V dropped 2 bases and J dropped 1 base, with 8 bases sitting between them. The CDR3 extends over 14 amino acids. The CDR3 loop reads CASSPGRANTEAFF. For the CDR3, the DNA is TGTGCCAGCTCACCAGGGAGAGCGAACACTGAAGCTTTCTTT.

The CDR3 DNA reads as TGTGCCAGCAGTAGTACGTTGGGACGCTTGAGCTCCTACGAGCAGTACTTC. It is translated as CASSSTLGRLSSYEQYF. V is TRBV27 and J is TRBJ2-7; the D call may be TRBD1 or TRBD2 (5 bases each). CDR3 length: 17 residues. The V gene lost 5 bases and the J gene lost 0 bases, with 20 bases spanning the gap. Germline V gene data show CDR1 as MNHEY and CDR2 as SMNVEV (reference sequence).

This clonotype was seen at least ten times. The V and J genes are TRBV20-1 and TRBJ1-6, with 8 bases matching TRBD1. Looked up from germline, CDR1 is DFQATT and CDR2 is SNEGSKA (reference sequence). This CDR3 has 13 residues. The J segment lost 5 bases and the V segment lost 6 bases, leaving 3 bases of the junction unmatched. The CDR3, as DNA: TGCAGTGCCGGGACAGGCCATAATTCACCCCTCCACTTT. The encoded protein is CSAGTGHNSPLHF.

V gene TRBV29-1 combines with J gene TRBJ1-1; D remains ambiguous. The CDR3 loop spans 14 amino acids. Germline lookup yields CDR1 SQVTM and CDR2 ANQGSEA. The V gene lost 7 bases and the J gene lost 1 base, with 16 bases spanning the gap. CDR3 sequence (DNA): TGCAGCGGGGAGGTTTCACCAACGAACACTGAAGCTTTCTTT. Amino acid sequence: CSGEVSPTNTEAFF.

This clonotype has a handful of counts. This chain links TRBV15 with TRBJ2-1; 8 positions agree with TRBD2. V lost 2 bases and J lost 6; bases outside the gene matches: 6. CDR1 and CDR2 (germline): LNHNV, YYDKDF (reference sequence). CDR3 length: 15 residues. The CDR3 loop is CATSRNGRAINEQFF. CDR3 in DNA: TGTGCCACCAGCAGAAACGGGAGGGCCATCAATGAGCAGTTCTTC.

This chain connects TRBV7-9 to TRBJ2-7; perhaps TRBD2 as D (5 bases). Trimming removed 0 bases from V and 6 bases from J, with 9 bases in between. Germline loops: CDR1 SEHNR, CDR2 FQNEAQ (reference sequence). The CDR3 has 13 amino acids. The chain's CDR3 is CASSLATRGEQYF. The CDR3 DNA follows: TGTGCCAGCAGCTTAGCCACTAGAGGCGAGCAGTACTTC.